These T cell receptor beta chains were read from a single sample in a study of cytomegalovirus exposure and HLA in healthy donors. Some clones are missing from TCRdb's copy, which holds only in-frame ones; the method was immunoSEQ multiplex PCR. Among roughly 120,000 clones listed, 77% were seen once. The sample was PBMCs. The receptors stem from a man aged 45-65 years in good health and CMV-seropositive. CDR3s include the opening cysteine and the closing phenylalanine or tryptophan. Fields, in order: V gene, D gene, clone size, J gene, CDR3 protein, CDR3 DNA. A D gene is named only where the DNA matches it firmly. Not every row has a clone size; where given, it reads once, few, many or a size class.

v_gene: TRBV30; d_gene: TRBD1; abundance: -; j_gene: TRBJ2-2; CDR3aa: CAWNRQGGTGELFF; CDR3nt: TGTGCCTGGAATCGACAGGGTGGTACCGGGGAGCTGTTTTTT
v_gene: TRBV19; d_gene: -; abundance: -; j_gene: TRBJ2-3; CDR3aa: CASSIGQGKDTQYF; CDR3nt: TGTGCCAGTAGTATAGGGCAGGGGAAAGATACGCAGTATTTT
v_gene: TRBV2; d_gene: -; abundance: -; j_gene: TRBJ1-1; CDR3aa: CASSSRAGLTEAFF; CDR3nt: TGTGCCAGCAGTAGTAGGGCAGGGCTGACTGAAGCTTTCTTT
v_gene: TRBV28; d_gene: -; abundance: -; j_gene: TRBJ1-4; CDR3aa: CASSTGGSNEKLFF; CDR3nt: TGTGCCAGCAGTACCGGAGGGAGTAATGAAAAACTGTTTTTT
v_gene: TRBV5-1; d_gene: TRBD2; abundance: -; j_gene: TRBJ2-7; CDR3aa: CASSRGSSGSAEQYF; CDR3nt: TGCGCCAGCAGCAGGGGGTCTAGCGGGTCTGCCGAGCAGTACTTC
v_gene: TRBV6-5; d_gene: -; abundance: -; j_gene: TRBJ1-6; CDR3aa: CASSYSGQLSSPLHF; CDR3nt: TGTGCCAGCAGTTACTCTGGACAGCTCTCTTCACCCCTCCACTTT
v_gene: TRBV6-5; d_gene: -; abundance: -; j_gene: TRBJ1-2; CDR3aa: CASSPGQPSTRGYTF; CDR3nt: TGTGCCAGCAGTCCCGGACAGCCCTCCACCCGGGGCTACACCTTC
v_gene: TRBV19; d_gene: -; abundance: once; j_gene: TRBJ1-1; CDR3aa: CASSIPDRLNTEAFF; CDR3nt: TGTGCCAGTAGTATCCCAGACAGGCTGAACACTGAAGCTTTCTTT
v_gene: TRBV10-3; d_gene: TRBD1; abundance: -; j_gene: TRBJ2-7; CDR3aa: CAIRQTGPSYEQYF; CDR3nt: TGTGCCATCAGACAGACAGGGCCCTCCTACGAGCAGTACTTC
v_gene: TRBV6-1; d_gene: -; abundance: -; j_gene: TRBJ1-5; CDR3aa: CASSAQVMNQPQHF; CDR3nt: TGTGCCAGCAGTGCACAGGTGATGAATCAGCCCCAGCATTTT
v_gene: TRBV19; d_gene: -; abundance: -; j_gene: TRBJ1-2; CDR3aa: CASNSYRYGYTF; CDR3nt: TGTGCCAGTAACAGTTACCGCTATGGCTACACCTTC
v_gene: TRBV19; d_gene: TRBD1; abundance: -; j_gene: TRBJ1-4; CDR3aa: CASSRTQGAREKLFF; CDR3nt: TGTGCCAGTAGTAGAACGCAGGGGGCAAGAGAAAAACTGTTTTTT
v_gene: TRBV18; d_gene: -; abundance: -; j_gene: TRBJ2-3; CDR3aa: CASSPPNPSDTQYF; CDR3nt: TGTGCCAGCTCACCCCCTAACCCCTCAGATACGCAGTATTTT
v_gene: TRBV11-3; d_gene: -; abundance: -; j_gene: TRBJ2-2; CDR3aa: CASSSSGTGELFF; CDR3nt: TGTGCCAGCAGCTCCTCAGGCACCGGGGAGCTGTTTTTT
v_gene: TRBV7-2; d_gene: TRBD1; abundance: -; j_gene: TRBJ2-7; CDR3aa: CASTTGTGAYEQYF; CDR3nt: TGTGCCAGCACCACGGGGACAGGTGCCTACGAGCAGTACTTC
v_gene: TRBV29-1; d_gene: TRBD1; abundance: -; j_gene: TRBJ1-3; CDR3aa: CSVATDRAYGNTIYF; CDR3nt: TGCAGCGTCGCCACCGACAGGGCGTACGGAAACACCATATATTTT
v_gene: TRBV5-6; d_gene: -; abundance: -; j_gene: TRBJ1-3; CDR3aa: CASSPRRDPLKAGNTIYF; CDR3nt: TGTGCCAGCAGCCCTCGGCGGGATCCCCTTAAGGCTGGAAACACCATATATTTT
v_gene: TRBV6-1; d_gene: -; abundance: few; j_gene: TRBJ2-1; CDR3aa: CASSEFSGGYSYNEQFF; CDR3nt: TGTGCCAGCAGTGAATTCTCCGGGGGTTATTCCTACAATGAGCAGTTCTTC
v_gene: TRBV18; d_gene: TRBD2; abundance: -; j_gene: TRBJ2-3; CDR3aa: CASSPPGGDLTDTQYF; CDR3nt: TGTGCCAGCTCACCACCGGGGGGGGACTTAACAGATACGCAGTATTTT
v_gene: TRBV14; d_gene: -; abundance: -; j_gene: TRBJ1-2; CDR3aa: CASSQDGSAEARGYGYTF; CDR3nt: TGTGCCAGCAGCCAAGATGGGTCAGCGGAGGCTCGCGGCTATGGCTACACCTTC
v_gene: TRBV5-1; d_gene: -; abundance: -; j_gene: TRBJ1-6; CDR3aa: CASSLSQGLNSPLHF; CDR3nt: TGCGCCAGCAGCTTATCTCAGGGACTTAATTCACCCCTCCACTTT
v_gene: TRBV7-9; d_gene: TRBD1; abundance: -; j_gene: TRBJ2-3; CDR3aa: CASSLGRGLGADTQYF; CDR3nt: TGTGCCAGCAGCTTGGGCAGGGGGCTTGGCGCAGATACGCAGTATTTT
v_gene: TRBV28; d_gene: -; abundance: -; j_gene: TRBJ1-2; CDR3aa: CASSHLGGYTF; CDR3nt: TGTGCCAGCAGCCATCTTGGCGGCTACACCTTC
v_gene: TRBV5-4; d_gene: TRBD1; abundance: -; j_gene: TRBJ2-1; CDR3aa: CASRRDRNEQFF; CDR3nt: TGTGCCAGCAGACGGGACAGGAATGAGCAGTTCTTC
v_gene: TRBV19; d_gene: -; abundance: -; j_gene: TRBJ1-2; CDR3aa: CASSFRSVSYGYTF; CDR3nt: TGTGCCAGTAGTTTCCGGTCCGTAAGCTATGGCTACACCTTC
v_gene: TRBV6-5; d_gene: -; abundance: -; j_gene: TRBJ1-2; CDR3aa: CASSADSAPYGYTF; CDR3nt: TGTGCCAGCAGTGCCGACAGTGCCCCTTATGGCTACACCTTC
v_gene: TRBV15; d_gene: -; abundance: -; j_gene: TRBJ2-7; CDR3aa: CATQGSSYEQYF; CDR3nt: TGTGCCACCCAGGGGTCCTCCTACGAGCAGTACTTC
v_gene: TRBV30; d_gene: TRBD2; abundance: -; j_gene: TRBJ2-3; CDR3aa: CAWIAGEHTDTQYF; CDR3nt: TGTGCCTGGATTGCGGGAGAGCACACAGATACGCAGTATTTT
v_gene: TRBV5-6; d_gene: -; abundance: once; j_gene: TRBJ1-2; CDR3aa: CASSLNRLAYGYTF; CDR3nt: TGTGCCAGCAGCTTGAACAGGCTGGCCTATGGCTACACCTTC
v_gene: TRBV13; d_gene: TRBD2; abundance: -; j_gene: TRBJ2-3; CDR3aa: CASSPERGAGTDTQYF; CDR3nt: TGTGCCAGCAGCCCCGAGCGGGGGGCCGGCACAGATACGCAGTATTTT
v_gene: TRBV5-1; d_gene: TRBD1; abundance: -; j_gene: TRBJ1-4; CDR3aa: CASSLQGAEKLFF; CDR3nt: TGCGCCAGCAGCTTACAGGGGGCTGAAAAACTGTTTTTT
v_gene: TRBV18; d_gene: -; abundance: -; j_gene: TRBJ1-4; CDR3aa: CASSGAGEEKLFF; CDR3nt: TGTGCCAGCTCAGGTGCAGGGGAGGAAAAACTGTTTTTT
v_gene: TRBV19; d_gene: -; abundance: -; j_gene: TRBJ2-1; CDR3aa: CASSMATVNEQFF; CDR3nt: TGTGCCAGTAGTATGGCAACAGTCAATGAGCAGTTCTTC
v_gene: TRBV6-5; d_gene: -; abundance: -; j_gene: TRBJ2-2; CDR3aa: CASKGGGANTGELFF; CDR3nt: TGTGCCAGCAAGGGAGGGGGGGCCAACACCGGGGAGCTGTTTTTT
v_gene: TRBV10-3; d_gene: -; abundance: few; j_gene: TRBJ1-1; CDR3aa: CAISAYAAHMNTEAFF; CDR3nt: TGTGCCATCAGTGCTTACGCGGCACACATGAACACTGAAGCTTTCTTT
v_gene: TRBV6-5; d_gene: -; abundance: -; j_gene: TRBJ1-4; CDR3aa: CASKGDWGPEKLFF; CDR3nt: TGTGCCAGCAAGGGGGATTGGGGCCCCGAAAAACTGTTTTTT
v_gene: TRBV5-6; d_gene: -; abundance: -; j_gene: TRBJ1-2; CDR3aa: CASLLNGNYGYTF; CDR3nt: TGTGCCAGCCTACTAAATGGTAACTATGGCTACACCTTC
v_gene: TRBV4-1; d_gene: TRBD2; abundance: -; j_gene: TRBJ2-3; CDR3aa: CASSPGAGGGTQYF; CDR3nt: TGCGCCAGCTCCCCCGGAGCGGGAGGGGGTACGCAGTATTTT
v_gene: TRBV5-1; d_gene: -; abundance: -; j_gene: TRBJ2-7; CDR3aa: CASSLEQFTYEQYF; CDR3nt: TGCGCCAGCAGCTTGGAACAGTTCACCTACGAGCAGTACTTC
v_gene: TRBV5-8; d_gene: -; abundance: -; j_gene: TRBJ2-7; CDR3aa: CASSFPGSYEQYF; CDR3nt: TGTGCCAGCAGCTTCCCCGGCTCCTACGAGCAGTACTTC
v_gene: TRBV27; d_gene: TRBD1; abundance: -; j_gene: TRBJ1-3; CDR3aa: CASRGGDSGSGNTIYF; CDR3nt: TGTGCCAGCAGGGGCGGGGACAGCGGCTCTGGAAACACCATATATTTT
v_gene: TRBV21-1; d_gene: -; abundance: -; j_gene: TRBJ2-7; CDR3aa: CATTGGAFYEQYF; CDR3nt: TGTGCCACCACGGGGGGGGCTTTCTACGAGCAGTACTTC
v_gene: TRBV6-1; d_gene: -; abundance: -; j_gene: TRBJ2-7; CDR3aa: CATNFDSYEQYF; CDR3nt: TGTGCCACCAACTTTGACTCCTACGAGCAGTACTTC
v_gene: TRBV5-6; d_gene: -; abundance: few; j_gene: TRBJ1-1; CDR3aa: CASSREVEAFF; CDR3nt: TGTGCCAGCAGCAGGGAGGTTGAAGCTTTCTTT
v_gene: TRBV5-1; d_gene: -; abundance: -; j_gene: TRBJ1-2; CDR3aa: CASSLGRGGNYGYTF; CDR3nt: TGCGCCAGCAGCTTGGGTAGGGGAGGGAACTATGGCTACACCTTC
v_gene: TRBV6-1; d_gene: TRBD1; abundance: -; j_gene: TRBJ1-3; CDR3aa: CASNRQGEAGNTIYF; CDR3nt: TGTGCCAGCAACCGACAGGGGGAAGCTGGAAACACCATATATTTT
v_gene: TRBV6-6; d_gene: TRBD1; abundance: -; j_gene: TRBJ1-2; CDR3aa: CASQKEQQGRGYTF; CDR3nt: TGTGCCAGCCAAAAGGAACAACAGGGGAGAGGCTACACCTTC
v_gene: TRBV2; d_gene: -; abundance: -; j_gene: TRBJ2-2; CDR3aa: CASTREEAGELFF; CDR3nt: TGTGCCAGCACTCGAGAGGAGGCCGGGGAGCTGTTTTTT
v_gene: TRBV18; d_gene: -; abundance: -; j_gene: TRBJ1-2; CDR3aa: CASSPRQVNYGYTF; CDR3nt: TGTGCCAGCTCACCAAGGCAGGTCAACTATGGCTACACCTTC
v_gene: TRBV20-1; d_gene: -; abundance: -; j_gene: TRBJ2-7; CDR3aa: CSADTGNEQYF; CDR3nt: TGCAGTGCTGACACAGGGAACGAGCAGTACTTC